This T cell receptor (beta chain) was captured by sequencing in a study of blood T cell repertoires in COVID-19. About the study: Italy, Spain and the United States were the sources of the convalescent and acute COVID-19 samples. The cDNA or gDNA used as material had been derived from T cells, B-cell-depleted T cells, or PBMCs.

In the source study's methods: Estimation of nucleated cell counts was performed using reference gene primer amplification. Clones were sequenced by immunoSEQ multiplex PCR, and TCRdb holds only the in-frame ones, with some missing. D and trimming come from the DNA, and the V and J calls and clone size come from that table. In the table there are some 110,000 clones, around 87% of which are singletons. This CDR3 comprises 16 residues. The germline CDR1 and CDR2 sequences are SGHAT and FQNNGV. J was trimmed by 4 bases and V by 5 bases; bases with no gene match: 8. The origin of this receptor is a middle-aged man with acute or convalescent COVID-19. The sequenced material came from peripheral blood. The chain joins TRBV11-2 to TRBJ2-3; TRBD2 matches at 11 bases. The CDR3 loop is CASSLTSGSRADTQYF. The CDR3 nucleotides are TGTGCCAGCAGCCTCACTAGCGGGAGTCGGGCAGATACGCAGTATTTT.